These T cell receptor beta chains were read from a single sample in a study of OX40 agonist ivuxolimab in advanced cancers. Sequencing used immunoSEQ multiplex PCR; TCRdb keeps in-frame clones, though not all of them. This sample carries 78,000 or so clones, approximately 86% of them seen once, and the ten largest clones take approximately 0.66%. Sequencing was performed on CD4+ or CD8+ T cells sorted from blood, taken in a trial of the OX40 agonist ivuxolimab. Every receptor here comes from an adult with an advanced solid tumor such as melanoma, head and neck, liver or kidney cancer. Both conserved end residues are part of each CDR3. The order of the fields is J gene, CDR3 length, clone size, D gene, V gene, CDR3 DNA, CDR3 protein. The D gene is left open where the match is weak. Clone size is not always given. Where it is, it says once, few, many or a class for expanded clones.

j_call: TRBJ1-6; cdr3_length: 13; clone_size: few; d_call: -; v_call: TRBV18; cdr3_nt: TGTGCCAGCTCAATTAGCAGGGATTCACCCCTCCACTTT; cdr3_aa: CASSISRDSPLHF
j_call: TRBJ2-7; cdr3_length: 14; clone_size: -; d_call: -; v_call: TRBV28; cdr3_nt: TGTGCCAGCAGTTTATTCTTTGGGTCCTACGAGCAGTACTTC; cdr3_aa: CASSLFFGSYEQYF
j_call: TRBJ1-3; cdr3_length: 16; clone_size: -; d_call: -; v_call: TRBV2; cdr3_nt: TGTGCCAGCAGTGAAACAGGGATCGGCTCTGGAAACACCATATATTTT; cdr3_aa: CASSETGIGSGNTIYF
j_call: TRBJ2-5; cdr3_length: 14; clone_size: -; d_call: -; v_call: TRBV10-1; cdr3_nt: TGCGCCAGCAGTGTCGGGTCAGGGGTAGAGACCCAGTACTTC; cdr3_aa: CASSVGSGVETQYF
j_call: TRBJ2-1; cdr3_length: 14; clone_size: -; d_call: TRBD1; v_call: TRBV10-3; cdr3_nt: TGTGCCATCAACTCACAGGGGGGTGACAATGAGCAGTTCTTC; cdr3_aa: CAINSQGGDNEQFF
j_call: TRBJ1-2; cdr3_length: 14; clone_size: once; d_call: -; v_call: TRBV11-2; cdr3_nt: TGTGCCAGCAGCGTAGCTGGAGGCGGCGGGCGCTACACCTTC; cdr3_aa: CASSVAGGGGRYTF
j_call: TRBJ1-5; cdr3_length: 14; clone_size: -; d_call: TRBD1; v_call: TRBV7-9; cdr3_nt: TGTGCCAGCAGCTTAGGGACAGGAATACAGCCCCAGCATTTT; cdr3_aa: CASSLGTGIQPQHF
j_call: TRBJ2-1; cdr3_length: 14; clone_size: -; d_call: -; v_call: TRBV7-9; cdr3_nt: TGTGCCAGCAGCCGGCGGGACAACTACAATGAGCAGTTCTTC; cdr3_aa: CASSRRDNYNEQFF
j_call: TRBJ1-4; cdr3_length: 13; clone_size: -; d_call: -; v_call: TRBV6-5; cdr3_nt: TGTGCCAGTAACCGGAACCCAGGGGAAAAACTGTTTTTT; cdr3_aa: CASNRNPGEKLFF
j_call: TRBJ2-7; cdr3_length: 14; clone_size: -; d_call: TRBD2; v_call: TRBV30; cdr3_nt: TGTGCCTGGGCTAGCGGGGGGATCCGCTACGAGCAGTACTTC; cdr3_aa: CAWASGGIRYEQYF
j_call: TRBJ2-7; cdr3_length: 16; clone_size: -; d_call: -; v_call: TRBV27; cdr3_nt: TGTGCCAGCAGTTTTCTTCCGGTATCCCGGTCGGTCGAGCAGTACTTC; cdr3_aa: CASSFLPVSRSVEQYF
j_call: TRBJ2-7; cdr3_length: 12; clone_size: -; d_call: -; v_call: TRBV6-1; cdr3_nt: TGTGCCGTTAGGGCGGCCTTTCTAGAGCAGTACTTC; cdr3_aa: CAVRAAFLEQYF
j_call: TRBJ2-3; cdr3_length: 11; clone_size: -; d_call: -; v_call: TRBV27; cdr3_nt: TGTGCCAGCAGAGGGGGAAATACGCAGTATTTT; cdr3_aa: CASRGGNTQYF
j_call: TRBJ1-1; cdr3_length: 12; clone_size: -; d_call: -; v_call: TRBV10-3; cdr3_nt: TGTGCCATCAGTGATTCCAACACTGAAGCTTTCTTT; cdr3_aa: CAISDSNTEAFF
j_call: TRBJ2-1; cdr3_length: 17; clone_size: -; d_call: -; v_call: TRBV29-1; cdr3_nt: TGCAGCGTTGTAAGGGGTCTGGCAGGGGGGGACTACAATGAGCAGTTCTTC; cdr3_aa: CSVVRGLAGGDYNEQFF
j_call: TRBJ2-1; cdr3_length: 15; clone_size: once; d_call: TRBD2; v_call: TRBV7-9; cdr3_nt: TGTGCCAGCAGCTTAGAACTAGCGGTTTACAATGAGCAGTTCTTC; cdr3_aa: CASSLELAVYNEQFF